This TCR beta chain was recovered during a study of shared clonotypes between healthy human individuals. Libraries were prepared by immunoSEQ multiplex PCR; TCRdb keeps only in-frame clonotypes and omits some of them. The sample comprises under 2.5 million clones, 85% to 95% of which are singletons, and roughly 0.34% rests with the top ten. CDR3 length: 15 residues. Germline lookup yields CDR1 MGHDK and CDR2 SYGVNS. Trimming removed 4 bases from V and 3 bases from J; junction bases left unmatched: 5. The chain is built from TRBV25-1 and TRBJ1-3; 8 bases map to TRBD1. This receptor was obtained from a man aged 18 to 30 in good health. Some clones in this sample may be carry-over from other donors' samples. The sequenced sample was naive CD4+ T cells from PBMCs. Stated subset: CD45RA+ positively selected. The DNA for the CDR3 is TGTGCCAGCAGTGCGTCACAGGGGGTTGGAAACACCATATATTTT. It encodes CASSASQGVGNTIYF.